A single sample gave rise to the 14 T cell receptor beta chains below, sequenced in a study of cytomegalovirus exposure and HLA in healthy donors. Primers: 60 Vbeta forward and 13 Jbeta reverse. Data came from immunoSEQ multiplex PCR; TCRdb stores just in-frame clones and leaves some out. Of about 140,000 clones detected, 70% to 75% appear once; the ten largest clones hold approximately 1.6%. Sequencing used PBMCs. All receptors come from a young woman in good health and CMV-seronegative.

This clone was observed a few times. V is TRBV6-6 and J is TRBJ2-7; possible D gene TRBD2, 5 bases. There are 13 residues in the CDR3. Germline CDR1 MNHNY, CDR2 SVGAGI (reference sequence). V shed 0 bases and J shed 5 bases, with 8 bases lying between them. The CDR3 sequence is CASSYSQEDEQYV. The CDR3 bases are TGTGCCAGCAGTTACTCTCAGGAGGACGAGCAGTACGTC.

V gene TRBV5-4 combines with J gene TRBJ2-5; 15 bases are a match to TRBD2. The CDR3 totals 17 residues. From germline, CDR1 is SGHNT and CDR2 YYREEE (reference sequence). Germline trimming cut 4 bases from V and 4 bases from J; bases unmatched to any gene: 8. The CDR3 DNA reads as TGTGCCAGCAGCCCGGGACTAGCGGGGGGTGGGGGAGAGACCCAGTACTTC. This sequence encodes CASSPGLAGGGGETQYF.

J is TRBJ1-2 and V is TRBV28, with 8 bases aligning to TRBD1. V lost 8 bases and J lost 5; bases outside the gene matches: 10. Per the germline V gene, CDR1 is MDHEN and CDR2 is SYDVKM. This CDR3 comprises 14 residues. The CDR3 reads CASCVGDRQYGYTF. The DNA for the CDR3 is TGTGCCAGCTGCGTGGGGGACAGGCAGTATGGCTACACCTTC.

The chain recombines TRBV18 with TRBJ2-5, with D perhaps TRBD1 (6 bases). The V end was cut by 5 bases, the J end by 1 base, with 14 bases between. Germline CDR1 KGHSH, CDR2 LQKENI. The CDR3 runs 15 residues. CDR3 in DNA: TGTGCCAGCTCAACGGCAGGGGCCATCCAAGAGACCCAGTACTTC. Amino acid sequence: CASSTAGAIQETQYF.

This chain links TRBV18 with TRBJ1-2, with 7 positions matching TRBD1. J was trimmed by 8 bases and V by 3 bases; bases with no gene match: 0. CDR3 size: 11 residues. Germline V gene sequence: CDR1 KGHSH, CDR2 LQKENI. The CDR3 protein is CASSPGQGYTF. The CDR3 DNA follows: TGTGCCAGCTCACCGGGACAGGGCTACACCTTC.

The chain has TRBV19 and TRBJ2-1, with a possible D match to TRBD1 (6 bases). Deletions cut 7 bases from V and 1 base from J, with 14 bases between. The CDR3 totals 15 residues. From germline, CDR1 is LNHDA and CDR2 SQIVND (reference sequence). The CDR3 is CASTDRDKSYNEQFF. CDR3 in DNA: TGTGCCAGTACCGACCGGGACAAGTCCTACAATGAGCAGTTCTTC.

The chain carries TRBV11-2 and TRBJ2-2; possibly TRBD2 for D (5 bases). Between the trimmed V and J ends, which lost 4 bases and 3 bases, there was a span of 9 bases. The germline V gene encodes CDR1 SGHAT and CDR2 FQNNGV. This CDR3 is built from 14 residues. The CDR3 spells CASSWRTDTGELFF. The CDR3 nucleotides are TGTGCCAGCAGCTGGAGGACGGACACCGGGGAGCTGTTTTTT.

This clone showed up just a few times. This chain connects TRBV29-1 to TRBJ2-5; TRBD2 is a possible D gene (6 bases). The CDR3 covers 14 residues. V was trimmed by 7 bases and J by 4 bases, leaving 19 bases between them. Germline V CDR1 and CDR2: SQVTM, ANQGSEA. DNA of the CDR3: TGCAGCGCCAAGGAGGGTACAATTATAGAGACCCAGTACTTC. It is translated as CSAKEGTIIETQYF.

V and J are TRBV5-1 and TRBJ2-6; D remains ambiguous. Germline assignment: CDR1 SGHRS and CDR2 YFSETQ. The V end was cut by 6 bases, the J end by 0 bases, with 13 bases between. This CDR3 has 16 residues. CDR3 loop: CASTPSLISGANVLTF. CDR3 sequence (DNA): TGCGCCAGCACCCCTTCCCTTATCTCTGGGGCCAACGTCCTGACTTTC.

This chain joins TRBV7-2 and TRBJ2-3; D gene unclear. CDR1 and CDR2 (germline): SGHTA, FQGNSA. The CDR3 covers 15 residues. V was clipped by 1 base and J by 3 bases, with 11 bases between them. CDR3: CASSLVAVLTDTQYF. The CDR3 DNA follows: TGTGCCAGCAGCTTAGTTGCGGTCCTGACAGATACGCAGTATTTT. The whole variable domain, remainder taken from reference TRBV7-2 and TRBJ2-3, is GAGVSQSPSNKVTEKGKDVELRCDPISGHTALYWYRQSLGQGLEFLIYFQGNSAPDKSGLPSDRFSAERTGGSVSTLTIQRTQQEDSAVYLCASSLVAVLTDTQYFGPGTRLTVL.

CDR3 nucleotides: TGTGCCACCAGCAGAGATACGGGAGTCTACAATGAGCAGTTCTTC. It codes for CATSRDTGVYNEQFF. This rearrangement joins TRBV15 to TRBJ2-1, with D possibly TRBD2 on 6 matching bases. Trimming cost V 0 bases and J 3 bases, with 9 bases left between them. CDR1 LNHNV and CDR2 YYDKDF come from the germline V gene (reference sequence). The CDR3 covers 15 residues.

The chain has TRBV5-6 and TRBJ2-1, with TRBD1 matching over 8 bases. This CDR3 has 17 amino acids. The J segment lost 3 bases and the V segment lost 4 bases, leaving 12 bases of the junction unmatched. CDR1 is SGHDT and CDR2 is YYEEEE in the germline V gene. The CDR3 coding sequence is TGTGCCAGCAGCATTATGGGACAGGACTTCCACTACAATGAGCAGTTCTTC. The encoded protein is CASSIMGQDFHYNEQFF.

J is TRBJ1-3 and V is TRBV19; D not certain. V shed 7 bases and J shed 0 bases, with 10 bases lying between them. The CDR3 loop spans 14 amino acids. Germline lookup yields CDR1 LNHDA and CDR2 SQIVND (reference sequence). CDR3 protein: CASTNEGSGNTIYF. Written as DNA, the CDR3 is TGTGCCAGTACTAACGAGGGCTCTGGAAACACCATATATTTT. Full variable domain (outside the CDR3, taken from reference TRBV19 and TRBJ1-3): DGGITQSPKYLFRKEGQNVTLSCEQNLNHDAMYWYRQDPGQGLRLIYYSQIVNDFQKGDIAEGYSVSREKKESFPLTVTSAQKNPTAFYLCASTNEGSGNTIYFGEGSWLTVV.

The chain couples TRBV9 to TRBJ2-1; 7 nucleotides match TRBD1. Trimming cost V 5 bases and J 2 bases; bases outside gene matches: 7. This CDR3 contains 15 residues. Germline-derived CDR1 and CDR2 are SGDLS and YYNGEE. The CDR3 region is CASSSGQLPYNEQFF. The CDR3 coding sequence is TGTGCCAGCAGTTCGGGACAGTTACCCTACAATGAGCAGTTCTTC.